This T cell receptor beta chain was found in a study of shared clonotypes between healthy human individuals. Study in general: Every donor yielded three CD4 naive, three CD4 memory, two CD8 naive and one CD8 memory plate. Overall study findings and caveats: Generation probabilities of non-shared clonotypes were lower (relative to those shared by all four donors). Larger estimated richness was generally recorded for naive subsets relative to memory subsets.

Worth noting for this clone: Its target is not known.

The CDR3 contains 14 residues. V shed 3 bases, J shed 4 bases, and the junction held 6 bases outside the gene matches. The germline CDR1 and CDR2 sequences are SQVTM and ANQGSEA. TCRdb's copy holds only in-frame clones and misses some; the assay was immunoSEQ multiplex PCR. The table records some 2.3 million clones, 85% to 95% of them present only once. Material for sequencing was naive CD4+ T cells from PBMCs. Noted subset: CD45RA+ positively selected. The TCR originated in a man between 18 and 35 years old in good health. Some clones in this sample may be carry-over from other donors' samples. The chain carries TRBV29-1 and TRBJ1-3; 7 bases are a match to TRBD1. CDR3 loop: CSVEPDRLGNTIYF. Written as DNA, the CDR3 is TGCAGCGTTGAGCCGGACAGGCTGGGAAACACCATATATTTT.